This T cell receptor beta chain derives from a study of blood T cell repertoires in COVID-19. Study as a whole: The cDNA or gDNA used as material had been derived from T cells, B-cell-depleted T cells, or PBMCs.

Per the authors' pipeline: Reference gene primer amplification gave estimated nucleated cell counts. TCRdb's copy holds only in-frame clones and misses some; the assay was immunoSEQ multiplex PCR. Clonal size and the V and J genes are those of that table, whereas D and trimming came from the DNA. The sample includes 15,000 to 20,000 clones, 82% of them seen just once. The clonotype comes from a human donor in a cohort sampled during active COVID-19. Sequences were obtained from peripheral blood.

The chain's CDR3 is CASSQDPGTGSHEQYF. The CDR3 DNA sequence: TGCGCCAGCAGCCAAGACCCTGGGACAGGGTCCCACGAGCAGTACTTC. This chain joins TRBV4-3 and TRBJ2-7; 9 bases fit TRBD1. The CDR3 runs to 16 residues. Germline lookup yields CDR1 LGHNA and CDR2 YSLEER. V lost 0 bases and J lost 5; bases outside the gene matches: 8.